Shown below are 15 T cell receptor beta chains from a single sample sequenced in a study of molecular identifiers for immune sequencing clone quantification. TCRdb recomputed calls from the PCR reads with MiXCR, one row per CDR3 protein. The data hold over 600,000 distinct CDR3 sequences, with 15% to 20% observed a single time. The sequenced sample consisted of naive CD8+ T cells from blood, with Jurkat cell RNA spiked in. Subset denoted: FACS-sorted CD8+CD4-CCR7+CD45RA+ naive T cells. These receptor sequences come from a human donor in good health. Some libraries in this study had Jurkat cell RNA spiked in.

A note on this clonotype: It may be a read error: a sequence one base away is much more abundant. The J gene is TRBJ2-3, the V gene TRBV27; TRBD2 matches at 9 bases. This CDR3 contains 17 residues. With V trimmed by 11 bases and J by 4 bases, 19 bases remained unmatched. Germline lookup yields CDR1 MNHEY and CDR2 SMNVEV (reference sequence). The CDR3 DNA is TGTGCCGGCTCTCCACTCGAGGGCGGGAGGGAGTCAGATACGCAGTATTTT. It specifies CAGSPLEGGRESDTQYF.

This clonotype has at least ten counts. The chain is built from TRBV5-1 and TRBJ2-3; 9 bases fit TRBD2. The CDR3 runs 18 residues. Germline V gene data show CDR1 as SGHRS and CDR2 as YFSETQ. Trimming at V came to 0 bases and at J to 1 base, leaving 9 bases not matched to a gene. CDR3 sequence: CASSLAIERGVGTDTQYF. The CDR3, as DNA: TGCGCCAGCAGCTTGGCCATCGAGCGGGGGGTGGGCACAGATACGCAGTATTTT.

This clonotype was seen repeatedly, ten times or more. CDR3 DNA: TGTGCCAGTAGTGTCGCGGGGGGCGTCTACGAGCAGTACTTC. It specifies CASSVAGGVYEQYF. This chain joins TRBV19 and TRBJ2-7; the match to TRBD2 covers 8 bases. The CDR3 contains 14 residues. Germline V gene data show CDR1 as LNHDA and CDR2 as SQIVND (reference sequence). Trimming cost V 5 bases and J 3 bases; bases outside gene matches: 6.

Of note for this clonotype: A much larger clone sits a single nucleotide away, making a read error possible. V usage is TRBV9 and J usage is TRBJ2-2; the D gene is possibly TRBD2 (6 bases). CDR3 length: 15 residues. From germline, CDR1 is SGDLS and CDR2 YYNGEE. The CDR3 sequence: CASTPGDLNTGELSF. CDR3 nucleotides: TGTGCCAGCACCCCGGGGGACCTGAACACCGGGGAGCTGTCTTTT.

This clonotype was detected ten times or more. The genes are TRBV29-1 and TRBJ2-3, with D tentatively TRBD1 (5 bases). The germline V gene encodes CDR1 SQVTM and CDR2 ANQGSEA. The CDR3 runs 14 residues. V was clipped by 4 bases and J by 1 base, with 12 bases between them. CDR3 sequence: CSVVPQGGTDTQYF. The DNA of the CDR3 is TGCAGCGTTGTTCCGCAGGGTGGCACAGATACGCAGTATTTT.

This clonotype was observed many times. This chain joins TRBV9 and TRBJ2-7; 9 bases line up with TRBD1. There are 15 residues in the CDR3. CDR1 is SGDLS and CDR2 is YYNGEE in the germline V gene. Trimming took 3 bases from V and 0 from J; bases not matched to a gene: 4. CDR3 DNA: TGTGCCAGCAGCGCCGGACAGGGGTCCTCCTACGAGCAGTACTTC. This gives the protein CASSAGQGSSYEQYF.

The chain joins TRBV7-9 to TRBJ2-1, with 10 positions matching TRBD2. The germline V gene encodes CDR1 SEHNR and CDR2 FQNEAQ (reference sequence). The CDR3 runs to 15 residues. J gave up 9 bases and V 7 bases, and 12 bases lay outside the gene matches. The CDR3 coding sequence is TGTGCCAGCACCCTAGCGGGAGAAGGAATGGGTGAGCAGTTCTTC. It codes for CASTLAGEGMGEQFF.

The rearrangement links TRBV30 to TRBJ2-3; 7 bases map to TRBD2. This CDR3 is 14 amino acids long. Germline loops: CDR1 GTSNPN, CDR2 SVGIG (reference sequence). V was pared by 0 bases and J by 6 bases, with 6 bases of the junction left unmatched. CDR3 sequence (DNA): TGTGCCTGGAGTGTGGTGGGAGGGCTCGATACGCAGTATTTT. Translating gives CAWSVVGGLDTQYF. The variable domain in full, with the rest retrieved from reference TRBV30 and TRBJ2-3, is SQTIHQWPATLVQPVGSPLSLECTVEGTSNPNLYWYRQAAGRGLQLLFYSVGIGQISSEVPQNLSASRPQDRQFILSSKKLLLSDSGFYLCAWSVVGGLDTQYFGPGTRLTVL.

In its sample, this clonotype was seen many times. CDR3 sequence: CASSGTITQETQYF. In DNA form, the CDR3 reads TGTGCCAGCAGTGGGACTATCACGCAGGAGACCCAGTACTTC. The chain carries TRBV12-3 or TRBV12-4 and TRBJ2-5, with 7 bases matching TRBD2. Unmatched junction bases numbered 8, after V lost 5 bases and J lost 5 bases. CDR3 length equals 14 residues.

On this clonotype itself: One base away lies a much larger clone, so this may be a sequencing read error. The chain carries TRBV29-1 and TRBJ2-7, with D uncertain. The germline V gene encodes CDR1 SQVTM and CDR2 ANQGSEA. CDR3 length: 12 amino acids. V lost 4 bases and J 2 bases, leaving 9 bases between the germline ends. For the CDR3, the DNA is TGCAGCGTTGCCGGGCAAACCTACGAGCAGTACTTC. This codes for CSVAGQTYEQYF.

This clonotype was seen ten or more times. The chain employs TRBV28 and TRBJ2-7, with D uncertain. The germline V gene has CDR1 MDHEN and CDR2 SYDVKM. The CDR3 extends over 16 amino acids. The germline V and J ends were trimmed by 4 bases and 4 bases, with 20 bases remaining between them. The CDR3 loop reads CASSSRFPGHPYEQYF. In DNA, the CDR3 is TGTGCCAGCAGTTCCCGTTTCCCAGGCCACCCTTACGAGCAGTACTTC.

This clonotype was observed once. The junction departs from the called germline gene at one end, perhaps through a read error. The chain joins TRBV7-7 to TRBJ2-7, with D unresolved. The CDR3 is 11 residues long. The germline CDR1 and CDR2 sequences are SSHAT and FNYEAQ (reference sequence). CDR3 sequence reads: CASSAEYEQYF. CDR3 coding DNA: TGTGCTAGCAGCGCTGAATACGAGCAGTACTTC.

Of note for this clonotype: This may arise from a read error, as a much more abundant clone is one base away. Because the CDR3 is missing its conserved closing phenylalanine or tryptophan, this is likely a read error. The chain links TRBV30 to TRBJ2-7; the D gene is possibly TRBD1 (5 bases). The CDR3 has 11 residues. V shed 5 bases and J shed 4 bases, with 9 bases lying between them. CDR1 and CDR2 (germline): GTSNPN, SVGIG (reference sequence). The CDR3 protein is CAWSDTYEQYL. The CDR3 DNA follows: TGTGCCTGGTCGGACACGTACGAGCAGTACCTC.

This clonotype has ten or more counts. V usage is TRBV4-1 and J usage is TRBJ2-7; 8 bases map to TRBD1. This CDR3 contains 14 residues. V shed 4 bases and J 3 bases; nucleotides not matched to a gene: 5. Germline V gene data show CDR1 as MGHRA and CDR2 as YSYEKL. The CDR3: CASSPGQVSYEQYF. The CDR3 DNA reads as TGCGCCAGCAGCCCGGGACAGGTTAGCTACGAGCAGTACTTC.

This clonotype was picked up many times. The chain uses TRBV4-3 and TRBJ2-1; 13 bases are a match to TRBD2. This CDR3 has 16 residues. Losses at the gene ends were 1 base for V and 4 bases for J; bases not matched to a gene: 1. CDR1 and CDR2 from the germline V gene are LGHNA and YSLEER. CDR3 DNA: TGCGCCAGCAGCCAAGGGACTAGCGGGAGTTACAATGAGCAGTTCTTC. Its translation: CASSQGTSGSYNEQFF.